Listed here is a single T cell receptor (beta chain). What it recognizes is unknown. This entry belongs to a study of blood T cells in healthy people across ages. Study context: With template switching, about one barcoded beta molecule was captured per two T cells.

Points from the study as a whole: Strong correlation existed between TCR beta diversity and naive T cell percentage.

Through a sample-barcoded 5' primer and a J-beta primer mix, a second PCR was run for about 6 to 12 cycles. TCRdb re-derived calls from the 5' RACE reads in MiXCR, one entry per CDR3 protein. The sample lists 790,000 or so distinct CDR3 sequences, roughly three fifths occurring once. The germline V gene has CDR1 MNHEY and CDR2 SMNVEV (reference sequence). The V segment lost 6 bases and the J segment 2 bases; nucleotides outside the gene matches: 6. CDR3 size: 15 residues. The sequenced sample consisted of blood. The gene calls are TRBV27 and TRBJ2-7, with 11 bases aligning to TRBD1. The clonotype was recovered from a middle-aged man in good health. The CDR3 nucleotides read TGTGCCAGCAGCCGTGGGACAGGGGGTACCTACGAGCAGTACTTC. This encodes CASSRGTGGTYEQYF.